These T cell receptor beta chains were read from a single sample in a study of regulatory T cells in long-lasting Graves disease. TCRdb called the multiplex PCR reads again in MiXCR, with one record for every CDR3 protein. Of under 250,000 distinct CDR3 sequences detected, about 19% appear once; the ten largest clones hold about 15%. The starting material was peripheral blood mononuclear cells (PBMCs), obtained at new diagnosis, from a patient treated with antithyroid drugs. Every receptor here comes from a female donor with Graves disease. Both conserved end residues are part of each CDR3. D genes are given only for firm matches. Size is stated for part of the rows, as once, few or many counts, or as a class when the clone is expanded.

.,many,TRBV2,TRBJ2-3,CASSDIGYTDTQYF,TGTGCCAGCAGTGATATTGGATACACAGATACGCAGTATTTT
TRBD1,many,TRBV30,TRBJ1-5,CAWSVDRGNSNQPQHF,TGTGCCTGGAGTGTAGACAGGGGCAATAGCAATCAGCCCCAGCATTTT
TRBD1,.,TRBV7-2,TRBJ1-2,CASSLVGQGSGYTF,TGTGCCAGCAGCTTAGTAGGACAGGGGTCGGGCTACACCTTC
.,.,TRBV12-3/TRBV12-4,TRBJ1-1,CASSTHRVNTEAFF,TGTGCCAGCAGTACACACAGGGTGAACACTGAAGCTTTCTTT
TRBD2,.,TRBV2,TRBJ2-2,CASQSGRNTGELFF,TGTGCCAGCCAAAGCGGGAGGAACACCGGGGAGCTGTTTTTT
.,many,TRBV6-1,TRBJ1-2,CASSERGTNYGYTF,TGTGCCAGCAGTGAACGGGGTACAAACTATGGCTACACCTTC
TRBD2,many,TRBV30,TRBJ2-3,CAWNPGGRTDTQYF,TGTGCCTGGAATCCGGGCGGGAGAACAGATACGCAGTATTTT
.,many,TRBV6-2/TRBV6-3,TRBJ1-4,CASTSEQLDEKLFF,TGTGCCAGCACCTCGGAACAGCTGGACGAAAAACTGTTTTTT
TRBD1,.,TRBV12-3/TRBV12-4,TRBJ2-7,CASSPDGTGRYEQYF,TGTGCCAGCAGTCCAGACGGGACAGGGAGATACGAGCAGTACTTC
.,.,TRBV5-5,TRBJ2-7,CASSQTGRSYEQYF,TGTGCCAGCAGCCAAACGGGACGGTCCTACGAGCAGTACTTC
TRBD2,many,TRBV6-1,TRBJ2-5,CASRERLAGEKTQYF,TGTGCCAGCAGAGAACGACTAGCGGGAGAAAAGACCCAGTACTTC
TRBD1,many,TRBV6-1,TRBJ1-1,CASSRGTGVSAFF,TGTGCCAGCAGTCGAGGGACAGGGGTGTCGGCTTTCTTT
TRBD1,.,TRBV15,TRBJ1-5,CAASKAGTGGWQPQHF,TGTGCCGCCAGCAAAGCCGGGACAGGGGGCTGGCAGCCCCAGCATTTT
.,.,TRBV2,TRBJ1-1,CASSGGGFNTEAFF,TGTGCCAGCAGTGGGGGGGGCTTCAACACTGAAGCTTTCTTT
.,many,TRBV20-1,TRBJ2-1,CSASGYDNEQFF,TGCAGTGCTAGCGGGTATGACAATGAGCAGTTCTTC
.,few,TRBV20-1,TRBJ2-1,CSARDVRGRNEQFF,TGCAGTGCTAGAGATGTACGGGGGAGGAATGAGCAGTTCTTC
.,many,TRBV2,TRBJ1-6,CASSGGSGGLDSPLHF,TGTGCCAGCAGTGGGGGGTCCGGGGGTTTAGATTCACCCCTCCACTTT
.,many,TRBV5-1,TRBJ2-5,CASSLAGGETQYF,TGTGCCAGCAGCTTGGCCGGAGGCGAGACCCAGTACTTC
TRBD2,few,TRBV4-3,TRBJ2-1,CASSQEQTGTSVYNEQFF,TGCGCCAGCAGCCAAGAGCAAACCGGGACTAGCGTCTACAATGAGCAGTTCTTC
TRBD1,once,TRBV5-1,TRBJ2-3,CASSLGTGTTDTQYF,TGCGCCAGCAGCTTGGGGACAGGGACCACAGATACGCAGTATTTT
.,.,TRBV5-1,TRBJ2-2,CASSLNGDPAYGELFF,TGCGCCAGCAGCTTGAACGGAGACCCCGCCTACGGGGAGCTGTTTTTT
.,many,TRBV20-1,TRBJ2-1,CSARDGGFGNEQFF,TGCAGTGCTAGAGATGGGGGTTTTGGCAATGAGCAGTTCTTC
TRBD1,.,TRBV12-3/TRBV12-4,TRBJ1-3,CASTPQGAVGNTIYF,TGTGCCAGCACACCGCAGGGGGCAGTAGGAAACACCATATATTTT
TRBD1,few,TRBV19,TRBJ1-5,CASSIQGGQGNQPQHF,TGTGCCAGTAGTATCCAGGGGGGACAGGGGAATCAGCCCCAGCATTTT
.,few,TRBV18,TRBJ1-6,CASSRGWGNSPLHF,TGTGCCAGCTCACGAGGGTGGGGGAATTCACCCCTCCACTTT
.,many,TRBV12-3/TRBV12-4,TRBJ2-7,CASSPAHLADYEQYF,TGTGCCAGCAGCCCAGCCCACTTAGCAGACTACGAGCAGTACTTC
.,many,TRBV11-1,TRBJ2-1,CATHEGGGHNEQFF,TGTGCCACACACGAGGGGGGGGGGCACAATGAGCAGTTCTTC
.,many,TRBV11-2,TRBJ2-7,CASSLSSGGYEQYF,TGTGCCAGCAGTTTATCGTCCGGGGGATACGAGCAGTACTTC
TRBD2,many,TRBV6-5,TRBJ2-1,CASSYSSQAGADNEQFF,TGTGCCAGCAGTTACTCCTCACAAGCGGGAGCGGACAATGAGCAGTTCTTC
TRBD1,.,TRBV5-6,TRBJ1-6,CASSPDRGSDNSPLHF,TGTGCCAGCAGCCCCGACAGGGGTAGTGATAATTCACCCCTCCACTTT
.,.,TRBV9,TRBJ1-2,CASSVEHAYGYTF,TGTGCCAGCAGCGTAGAACATGCCTATGGCTACACCTTC
TRBD1,many,TRBV2,TRBJ1-4,CASSEGQGILKLFF,TGTGCCAGCAGTGAGGGACAGGGCATTTTAAAACTGTTTTTT
.,many,TRBV5-1,TRBJ1-1,CASSFTGTPNTEAFF,TGCGCCAGCAGCTTTACCGGGACACCGAACACTGAAGCTTTCTTT
.,few,TRBV4-3,TRBJ2-1,CASSQGTGPKGQFF,TGCGCCAGCAGCCAAGGAACCGGGCCTAAGGGACAGTTCTTC
.,many,TRBV27,TRBJ2-7,CATTDWFSYEQYF,TGTGCCACCACGGACTGGTTTTCCTACGAGCAGTACTTC
.,.,TRBV5-8,TRBJ2-2,CASSMRTANTGELFF,TGTGCCAGCAGCATGCGGACAGCGAACACCGGGGAGCTGTTTTTT
.,.,TRBV12-3/TRBV12-4,TRBJ1-5,CASSFRGIGGNQPQHF,TGTGCCAGCAGTTTTAGAGGGATAGGTGGCAATCAGCCCCAGCATTTT